The 25 T cell receptor beta chains listed next were all sequenced from one sample in a study of identical twins. TCRdb used MiXCR to reprocess the 5' RACE reads, holding one entry per CDR3 protein. The sample includes around 490,000 distinct CDR3 sequences, roughly 15% of them seen just once. These same data were also listed under a study on yellow fever vaccine responses in identical twins.

Sequenced: CD4+ T cells sorted from blood. The receptor set was obtained from a woman under 30 in good health.

This clonotype was observed a handful of times. The rearrangement links TRBV5-1 to TRBJ2-4; the match to TRBD1 covers 9 bases. CDR1 is SGHRS, CDR2 YFSETQ, per germline. The CDR3 is made up of 15 amino acids. Losses at the gene ends were 5 bases for V and 8 bases for J; bases not matched to a gene: 11. The CDR3: CASRRSLTGGDIQYF. The CDR3 nucleotides are TGCGCCAGCAGACGCTCTCTGACAGGGGGGGACATTCAGTACTTC.

This clonotype was seen only a few times. The chain recombines TRBV5-1 with TRBJ1-5; D remains unclear. The CDR3 is 14 amino acids. V was pared by 2 bases and J by 0 bases, with 6 bases between. Germline CDR1 is SGHRS and CDR2 is YFSETQ. CDR3 nucleotides: TGCGCCAGCAGCTTTAACAATAGCAATCAGCCCCAGCATTTT. Its translation: CASSFNNSNQPQHF.

This clonotype has only a few counts. The rearrangement joins TRBV5-1 to TRBJ2-5; perhaps TRBD2 as D (6 bases). Per the germline V gene, CDR1 is SGHRS and CDR2 is YFSETQ. Trimming removed 4 bases at V and 0 bases at J, with 13 bases between. The CDR3 length is 15 residues. CDR3 amino acids: CASSRERGYQETQYF. The CDR3 nucleotides read TGCGCCAGCAGCCGGGAGAGAGGGTACCAAGAGACCCAGTACTTC.

J is TRBJ2-7 and V is TRBV5-1; a possible D gene is TRBD1 (6 bases). Deletions cut 1 base from V and 2 bases from J, with 10 bases between. CDR3 length: 14 residues. Germline V gene sequence: CDR1 SGHRS, CDR2 YFSETQ. Written as DNA, the CDR3 is TGCGCCAGCAGCTTGAACAGGGTCCCCTACGAGCAGTACTTC. This sequence encodes CASSLNRVPYEQYF.

The chain couples TRBV20-1 to TRBJ2-1; D possibly corresponds to TRBD2 (5 bases). In germline, CDR1 is DFQATT, CDR2 SNEGSKA (reference sequence). The length of the CDR3 is 16 residues. Deletions cut 0 bases from V and 3 bases from J, with 15 bases between. CDR3 coding DNA: TGCAGTGCTAGAGAATCCGGGGTTGGGCTCTACAATGAGCAGTTCTTC. Its protein product is CSARESGVGLYNEQFF.

This sequence joins TRBV4-1 and TRBJ2-6, with D possibly being TRBD1 (5 bases). This CDR3 spans 15 amino acids. V was pared by 7 bases and J by 0 bases, with 10 bases between. Germline values: CDR1 MGHRA, CDR2 YSYEKL. The CDR3 loop is CASTQGYSGANVLTF. CDR3 sequence (DNA): TGCGCCAGCACCCAGGGTTACTCTGGGGCCAACGTCCTGACTTTC.

This clonotype was picked up a small number of times. The DNA of the CDR3 is TGTGCCAGCAGCTCCCAACAGCAATACAATGAGCAGTTCTTC. It codes for CASSSQQQYNEQFF. J is TRBJ2-1 and V is TRBV7-9; D unclear. CDR3 length: 14 amino acids. CDR1 SEHNR and CDR2 FQNEAQ come from the germline V gene (reference sequence). Trimming shortened V by 4 bases and J by 4 bases, and 11 bases separated the two germline ends.

This chain connects TRBV12-3 or TRBV12-4 to TRBJ2-1; D not certain. The CDR3 runs to 15 residues. Trimming cost V 2 bases and J 5 bases, with 13 bases left between them. The CDR3 DNA reads as TGTGCCAGCAGTTTAAGGGCAGTGACAAACAATGAGCAGTTCTTC. This sequence encodes CASSLRAVTNNEQFF.

The rearrangement links TRBV7-9 to TRBJ1-4; D might be TRBD1 (5 bases). V gave up 1 base and J gave up 10 bases, with 16 bases separating them. The length of the CDR3 is 15 residues. Germline V gene data show CDR1 as SEHNR and CDR2 as FQNEAQ (reference sequence). The CDR3 loop reads CASSLVTTRVGKLFF. The CDR3 DNA reads as TGTGCCAGCAGCTTAGTCACCACCAGGGTGGGAAAACTGTTTTTT.

DNA for the CDR3: TGTGCCATCAGTGAGGACAGGGACTATGGCTACACCTTC. It translates to CAISEDRDYGYTF. The chain combines TRBV10-3 with TRBJ1-2; 7 bases match TRBD1. Germline-derived CDR1 and CDR2 are ENHRY and SYGVKD. J lost 3 bases, V lost 2 bases, and 0 bases had no gene match. The CDR3 contains 13 residues.

This clonotype was counted only a few times. DNA of the CDR3: TGTGCCACCAGCAGGGGCACCGCCGAAATCTACGAGCAGTACTTC. Translating gives CATSRGTAEIYEQYF. The rearrangement joins TRBV15 to TRBJ2-7; no clear D. The CDR3 has 15 amino acids. Germline V gene sequence: CDR1 LNHNV, CDR2 YYDKDF (reference sequence). V was pared by 3 bases and J by 3 bases, with 15 bases between.

The genes are TRBV29-1 and TRBJ2-1; 9 bases fit TRBD2. V was pared by 5 bases and J by 4 bases, with 6 bases of the junction left unmatched. The CDR3 loop spans 14 amino acids. Germline lookup yields CDR1 SQVTM and CDR2 ANQGSEA. CDR3 sequence (DNA): TGCAGCGTTTCTAGCGGGATATCTTACAATGAGCAGTTCTTC. Translation gives CSVSSGISYNEQFF.

This clonotype was counted only a few times. J is TRBJ2-3 and V is TRBV6-1; D may be TRBD2 (6 bases). V gave up 2 bases and J gave up 9 bases, with 21 bases separating them. The CDR3 is 16 residues long. Germline V CDR1 and CDR2: MNHNS, SASEGT. The CDR3 loop is CASSETSHMTGGTQYF. The CDR3 DNA reads as TGTGCCAGCAGTGAAACTTCACACATGACCGGAGGGACGCAGTATTTT.

The rearrangement uses TRBV6-5 and TRBJ2-3, with TRBD2 identical over 8 bases. This CDR3 contains 17 residues. Germline CDR1 is MNHEY and CDR2 is SVGAGI. V dropped 2 bases and J dropped 0; count of bases not matched to a gene: 7. The CDR3 bases are TGTGCCAGCAGTTACGGCGGGGGGCCCGCAAGCACAGATACGCAGTATTTT. Protein product: CASSYGGGPASTDTQYF.

This clonotype was seen repeatedly, ten times or more. The rearrangement joins TRBV12-3 or TRBV12-4 to TRBJ2-6; no clear D gene. This CDR3 has 16 residues. V was cut by 1 base and J by 0 bases, with 7 bases left in between. In DNA, the CDR3 is TGTGCCAGCAGTTTAGGACGGAGCTCTGGGGCCAACGTCCTGACTTTC. It is translated as CASSLGRSSGANVLTF.

V is TRBV28 and J is TRBJ2-1, with TRBD2 identical over 8 bases. With 7 bases clipped from V and 10 bases from J, the junction kept 9 bases outside the gene matches. Germline CDR1 is MDHEN and CDR2 is SYDVKM. This CDR3 is 13 amino acids long. CDR3 sequence: CASTRGIAGEQFF. CDR3 DNA sequence: TGTGCCAGCACTCGGGGTATAGCGGGGGAGCAGTTCTTC.

The chain employs TRBV6-5 and TRBJ2-5, with 11 bases identical to TRBD2. J gave up 12 bases and V 3 bases, and 9 bases lay outside the gene matches. This CDR3 spans 14 amino acids. The germline V gene has CDR1 MNHEY and CDR2 SVGAGI. The CDR3 nucleotides are TGTGCCAGCAGTTATCCCGGGTTAGCGGGGGGGAAGTACTTC. It is translated as CASSYPGLAGGKYF.

The table lists this clonotype with a few counts. The genes are TRBV6-5 and TRBJ1-4; tentatively, D is TRBD1 (6 bases). There are 16 residues in the CDR3. The V end was cut by 2 bases, the J end by 0 bases, with 10 bases between. Germline CDR1 MNHEY, CDR2 SVGAGI. This CDR3 is CASSYNRATTNEKLFF. The CDR3 region has the DNA TGTGCCAGCAGTTACAACAGGGCCACAACTAATGAAAAACTGTTTTTT.

The rearrangement joins TRBV29-1 to TRBJ1-2; 10 positions agree with TRBD1. Looked up from germline, CDR1 is SQVTM and CDR2 is ANQGSEA. This CDR3 region has 13 residues. The trim removed 6 bases at V and 6 bases at J, leaving 7 bases unmatched. The CDR3 nucleotides are TGCAGCGTCCTTCGGACAGGGGGGCATGGCTACACCTTC. Translating it yields CSVLRTGGHGYTF. Full variable domain (missing parts from reference TRBV29-1 and TRBJ1-2): SAVISQKPSRDICQRGTSLTIQCQVDSQVTMMFWYRQQPGQSLTLIATANQGSEATYESGFVIDKFPISRPNLTFSTLTVSNMSPEDSSIYLCSVLRTGGHGYTFGSGTRLTVV.

In its sample, this clonotype was seen a few times. This rearrangement joins TRBV7-8 to TRBJ2-7; D tentatively reads TRBD1 or TRBD2 (5 bases each). Germline V CDR1 and CDR2: SGHVS, FQNEAQ. This CDR3 is built from 17 residues. V dropped 1 base and J dropped 6 bases, with 22 bases sitting between them. The DNA for the CDR3 is TGTGCCAGCAGCTTAGAGACGGGGCCCCCAAAAACGGTCGAGCAGTACTTC. It encodes CASSLETGPPKTVEQYF.

This clonotype showed up many times. The genes are TRBV7-8 and TRBJ1-5; unclear D gene. This CDR3 has 14 residues. Trimming took off 5 bases at V and 4 bases at J, with 12 bases between the two ends. Per the germline V gene, CDR1 is SGHVS and CDR2 is FQNEAQ. The CDR3 here is CASSPPGWNQPQHF. The CDR3 DNA is TGTGCCAGCAGCCCTCCGGGGTGGAATCAGCCCCAGCATTTT.

This clonotype was counted between two and nine times. V is TRBV20-1 and J is TRBJ2-7; D is unresolved. CDR1 and CDR2 from the germline V gene are DFQATT and SNEGSKA (reference sequence). V was trimmed by 0 bases and J by 0 bases, leaving 9 bases between them. The CDR3 consists of 14 residues. The CDR3 nucleotides read TGCAGTGCTAGAGATCCTTCGCTCTCCTACGAGCAGTACGTC. Its translation is CSARDPSLSYEQYV.

CDR3 nucleotides: TGTGCCAGCAGCCTATCTAGCGGGAGATGGGCAGATACGCAGTATTTT. Amino acids: CASSLSSGRWADTQYF. This rearrangement joins TRBV7-9 to TRBJ2-3; 10 bases agree with TRBD2. Germline V gives CDR1 SEHNR, CDR2 FQNEAQ (reference sequence). The CDR3 has 16 amino acids. J gave up 4 bases and V 5 bases, and 9 bases lay outside the gene matches.

This chain joins TRBV28 and TRBJ2-7, with D maybe TRBD2 (6 bases). Per the germline V gene, CDR1 is MDHEN and CDR2 is SYDVKM. V lost 6 bases to trimming and J lost 0 bases, with 18 bases between them. This CDR3 is built from 16 residues. The CDR3 sequence is CASSSPGSSSSYEQYF. CDR3 DNA sequence: TGTGCCAGCAGCAGCCCCGGGAGCTCTAGCTCCTACGAGCAGTACTTC.

The table lists this clonotype with a few counts. This rearrangement joins TRBV20-1 to TRBJ2-7; 7 nucleotides line up with TRBD1. Germline V CDR1 and CDR2: DFQATT, SNEGSKA (reference sequence). The CDR3 totals 13 residues. After removal of 4 bases from V and 3 bases from J, the junction contained 6 bases not matched to a gene. The DNA for the CDR3 is TGCAGTGCTACGGACAGGCGCGACTACGAGCAGTACGTC. This codes for CSATDRRDYEQYV.